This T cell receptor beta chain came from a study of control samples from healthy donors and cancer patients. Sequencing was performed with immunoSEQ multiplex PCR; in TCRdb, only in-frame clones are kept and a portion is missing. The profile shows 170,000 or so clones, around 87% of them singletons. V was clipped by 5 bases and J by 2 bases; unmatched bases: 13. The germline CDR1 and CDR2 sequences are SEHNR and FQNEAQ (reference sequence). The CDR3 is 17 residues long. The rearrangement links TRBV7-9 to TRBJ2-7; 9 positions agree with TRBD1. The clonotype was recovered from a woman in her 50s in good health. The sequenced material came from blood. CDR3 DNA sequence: TGTGCCAGCAGCAGTCCCGGGACAGGGCTGATCACCTACGAGCAGTACTTC. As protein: CASSSPGTGLITYEQYF.